One sample yielded the 22 T cell receptor beta chains listed below, sequenced in a study of T-cell reconstitution after alpha-beta-depleted transplantation in children. TCRbeta library preparation incorporated unique molecular identifiers. TCRdb analysed the PCR reads with MiXCR anew, one entry per CDR3 protein. This table has about 640,000 distinct CDR3 sequences, 15% to 20% appearing once. This specimen was PBMCs from the stem cell graft donor, taken from the stem cell graft. The source of these receptors is a human donor who donated a stem cell graft to a child with acute myeloid leukemia.

Comments on this clonotype: One base away lies a much larger clone, so this may be a sequencing read error. The rearrangement joins TRBV10-3 to TRBJ2-5, with D possibly matching TRBD2 (5 bases). Germline CDR1 is ENHRY and CDR2 is SYGVKD. V was trimmed by 5 bases and J by 5 bases, leaving 9 bases between them. This CDR3 has 12 residues. CDR3 amino acids: CAISMRVETQYF. CDR3 DNA: TGTGCCATCAGTATGAGGGTGGAGACCCAGTACTTC.

This clonotype appeared many times. V gene TRBV12-3 or TRBV12-4 combines with J gene TRBJ1-6; D is possibly TRBD1 (5 bases). V was shortened by 5 bases and J by 13 bases, with 15 bases between the two germline ends. This CDR3 region has 13 residues. The CDR3 loop is CASSLGVRGPLHF. The CDR3 DNA follows: TGTGCCAGCAGTCTCGGGGTCCGGGGCCCCCTCCACTTT.

The chain recombines TRBV24-1 with TRBJ2-1; TRBD2 is a possible D gene (6 bases). The germline V and J ends were trimmed by 1 base and 4 bases, with 13 bases remaining between them. Germline loops: CDR1 KGHDR, CDR2 SFDVKD. This CDR3 is built from 16 residues. The CDR3 protein is CATSDFEGGTYNEQFF. CDR3 DNA sequence: TGTGCCACCAGTGATTTCGAGGGTGGGACTTACAATGAGCAGTTCTTC.

This clonotype came up a few times. J is TRBJ1-2 and V is TRBV7-9; no clear D. This CDR3 is 15 amino acids long. Trimming stripped 1 base from V and 10 bases from J, with 19 bases between. Germline lookup yields CDR1 SEHNR and CDR2 FQNEAQ (reference sequence). As DNA, the CDR3 is TGTGCCAGCAGCTTAGTTTCCCGGGAGTCTCATGACTACACCTTC. Amino acid sequence: CASSLVSRESHDYTF.

In its sample, this clonotype was seen many times. The chain links TRBV15 to TRBJ1-3; no definite D call. V dropped 0 bases and J dropped 3 bases, with 9 bases sitting between them. Germline CDR1 reads LNHNV; CDR2 reads YYDKDF (reference sequence). The CDR3 contains 15 residues. In DNA form, the CDR3 reads TGTGCCACCAGCAGAGATAAGAGTGTTGGAAACACCATATATTTT. This sequence encodes CATSRDKSVGNTIYF. The entire variable domain, with the rest obtained from reference TRBV15 and TRBJ1-3, is as follows: DAMVIQNPRYQVTQFGKPVTLSCSQTLNHNVMYWYQQKSSQAPKLLFHYYDKDFNNEADTPDNFQSRRPNTSFCFLDIRSPGLGDTAMYLCATSRDKSVGNTIYFGEGSWLTVV.

The chain recombines TRBV11-1 with TRBJ2-3; 16 bases fit TRBD2. Germline trimming cut 5 bases from V and 4 bases from J; bases unmatched to any gene: 9. The CDR3 loop spans 18 amino acids. Per germline, CDR1 SGHAT and CDR2 FQDESV (reference sequence). The CDR3 is CASSPGTSGGARSDTQYF. In DNA, the CDR3 is TGTGCCAGCAGCCCCGGGACTAGCGGGGGGGCCCGGTCAGATACGCAGTATTTT. Combining the CDR3 with reference TRBV11-1 and TRBJ2-3 gives the whole variable domain EAEVAQSPRYKITEKSQAVAFWCDPISGHATLYWYRQILGQGPELLVQFQDESVVDDSQLPKDRFSAERLKGVDSTLKIQPAELGDSAMYLCASSPGTSGGARSDTQYFGPGTRLTVL.

Many counts were recorded for this clonotype. The chain employs TRBV20-1 and TRBJ1-1, with 7 bases aligning to TRBD1. The V segment lost 3 bases and the J segment 4 bases; nucleotides outside the gene matches: 8. Germline values: CDR1 DFQATT, CDR2 SNEGSKA (reference sequence). This CDR3 spans 14 amino acids. CDR3: CSARQGERSTEAFF. CDR3 coding DNA: TGCAGTGCTAGGCAGGGGGAAAGGAGCACTGAAGCTTTCTTT.

This clonotype was detected a few times. This chain joins TRBV20-1 and TRBJ2-3; 9 bases line up with TRBD2. CDR1 is DFQATT and CDR2 is SNEGSKA in the germline V gene (reference sequence). With 0 bases clipped from V and 1 base from J, the junction kept 17 bases outside the gene matches. This CDR3 spans 20 amino acids. The CDR3 region has the DNA TGCAGTGCTAGAGATCGGGACCACCCCCGACCTAGCGGGGGCACAGATACGCAGTATTTT. This codes for CSARDRDHPRPSGGTDTQYF.

This clonotype has at least ten counts. The rearrangement links TRBV20-1 to TRBJ2-3, with TRBD2 identical over 8 bases. In germline, CDR1 is DFQATT, CDR2 SNEGSKA (reference sequence). The length of the CDR3 is 13 residues. For the CDR3, the DNA is TGCACCACTCTCCGGGGGGGCCCAGATACGCAGTATTTT. It encodes CTTLRGGPDTQYF.

The sample holds a few counts of this clonotype. The CDR3 protein is CAIRLEGVYNEQFF. DNA for the CDR3: TGTGCCATCAGGCTTGAGGGGGTGTACAATGAGCAGTTCTTC. This chain links TRBV10-3 with TRBJ2-1; D perhaps matches TRBD1 (6 bases). Trimming shortened V by 6 bases and J by 4 bases, and 13 bases separated the two germline ends. Germline loops: CDR1 ENHRY, CDR2 SYGVKD. The CDR3 consists of 14 residues.

This clonotype was seen a few times. The chain employs TRBV12-3 or TRBV12-4 and TRBJ2-3; 9 bases agree with TRBD2. The V gene end was trimmed by 6 bases and the J gene end by 2 bases; junction bases not matched to a gene: 6. The CDR3 has 15 amino acids. CDR3 amino acids: CASSQRGVDTDTQYF. CDR3 in DNA: TGTGCCAGCAGCCAGCGGGGGGTTGACACAGATACGCAGTATTTT.

This clonotype was recorded at least ten times. The rearrangement joins TRBV4-3 to TRBJ2-1, with D tentatively TRBD2 (5 bases). This CDR3 comprises 14 residues. V lost 1 base and J 9 bases, leaving 13 bases between the germline ends. Germline assignment: CDR1 LGHNA and CDR2 YSLEER. The CDR3 DNA reads as TGCGCCAGCAGCCAAGTAGCAGATCGGGGTGAGCAGTTCTTC. It encodes CASSQVADRGEQFF.

This clonotype was seen ten or more times. The chain recombines TRBV5-5 with TRBJ2-7; 10 bases map to TRBD1. Germline V gene sequence: CDR1 SGHKS, CDR2 YYEKEE (reference sequence). V dropped 5 bases and J dropped 2; count of bases not matched to a gene: 4. This CDR3 region has 14 residues. The chain's CDR3 is CASRTGTGAYEQYV. The CDR3 DNA sequence: TGTGCCAGCAGAACCGGGACAGGGGCCTACGAGCAGTACGTC.

This clonotype was found a few times. In DNA, the CDR3 is TGCAGTGTCCCCGAGGGGGCGAACACCGGGGAGCTGTTTTTT. Its translation: CSVPEGANTGELFF. The chain carries TRBV20-1 and TRBJ2-2; perhaps TRBD1 as D (6 bases). Per the germline V gene, CDR1 is DFQATT and CDR2 is SNEGSKA (reference sequence). CDR3 size: 14 residues. V was cut by 7 bases and J by 0 bases, with 12 bases left in between.

The chain uses TRBV20-1 and TRBJ1-5, with TRBD1 matching over 9 bases. V lost 6 bases, J lost 6 bases, and 6 bases stayed unmatched. CDR3 size: 13 residues. Germline V lookup: CDR1 DFQATT, CDR2 SNEGSKA (reference sequence). CDR3 sequence reads: CSALQGAAQPQHF. CDR3 DNA sequence: TGCAGTGCCCTACAGGGGGCGGCTCAGCCCCAGCATTTT.

This clonotype turned up a few times. The chain recombines TRBV7-9 with TRBJ2-1, with D perhaps TRBD1 (6 bases). V was trimmed by 5 bases and J by 6 bases, leaving 17 bases between them. Germline V lookup: CDR1 SEHNR, CDR2 FQNEAQ (reference sequence). The CDR3 loop spans 15 amino acids. The CDR3 here is CASSPPGHSRNEQFF. The DNA for the CDR3 is TGTGCCAGCAGCCCCCCGGGACACTCTCGCAATGAGCAGTTCTTC.

This clonotype turned up a few times. Here the CDR3 reads CASSDRTGSTGELFF. The DNA of the CDR3 is TGTGCCAGCAGTGACAGGACAGGGTCCACCGGGGAGCTGTTTTTT. The chain is built from TRBV6-1 and TRBJ2-2; 8 bases line up with TRBD1. V gave up 3 bases and J gave up 4 bases; unmatched junction bases: 4. Germline V gene sequence: CDR1 MNHNS, CDR2 SASEGT. The CDR3 is made up of 15 amino acids.

This sequence joins TRBV4-3 and TRBJ2-3; TRBD2 matches 7 bases. After removal of 2 bases from V and 1 base from J, the junction contained 6 bases not matched to a gene. The CDR3 covers 16 residues. CDR1 is LGHNA and CDR2 is YSLEER in the germline V gene. For the CDR3, the DNA is TGCGCCAGCAGCCAAATTCCTGGGGGGGGCACAGATACGCAGTATTTT. This sequence encodes CASSQIPGGGTDTQYF.

V gene TRBV12-3 or TRBV12-4 combines with J gene TRBJ1-5; D might be TRBD1 (6 bases). The CDR3 loop spans 16 amino acids. V lost 2 bases to trimming and J lost 7 bases, with 18 bases between them. As DNA, the CDR3 is TGTGCCAGCAGTTTAAGGGGGGGGTCGCAAAGGCAGCCCCAGCATTTT. This translates into CASSLRGGSQRQPQHF.

This clonotype was counted many times. The chain links TRBV15 to TRBJ2-3; D unresolved. The germline CDR1 and CDR2 sequences are LNHNV and YYDKDF (reference sequence). V was cut by 2 bases and J by 5 bases, with 8 bases left in between. This CDR3 has 13 residues. The CDR3 sequence: CATSRNHGDTQYF. The CDR3 DNA reads as TGTGCCACCAGCAGAAATCATGGAGATACGCAGTATTTT.

The chain combines TRBV7-9 with TRBJ1-2; no reliable D call. Between the trimmed V and J ends, which lost 0 bases and 10 bases, there was a span of 12 bases. The CDR3 runs 13 residues. Germline values: CDR1 SEHNR, CDR2 FQNEAQ (reference sequence). The CDR3 sequence: CASSLAGLAAYTF. The DNA of the CDR3 is TGTGCCAGCAGCTTAGCGGGCCTTGCTGCCTACACCTTC.

This clonotype was picked up many times. The chain has TRBV15 and TRBJ1-5; maybe TRBD1 (6 bases). Germline V gene lookup returns CDR1 LNHNV and CDR2 YYDKDF (reference sequence). V dropped 2 bases and J dropped 3 bases, with 11 bases sitting between them. The CDR3 has 15 amino acids. The CDR3, as DNA: TGTGCCACCAGCAGAACCGGGACAAACAATCAGCCCCAGCATTTT. Its translation is CATSRTGTNNQPQHF. The variable domain in full, with the rest retrieved from reference TRBV15 and TRBJ1-5, is DAMVIQNPRYQVTQFGKPVTLSCSQTLNHNVMYWYQQKSSQAPKLLFHYYDKDFNNEADTPDNFQSRRPNTSFCFLDIRSPGLGDTAMYLCATSRTGTNNQPQHFGDGTRLSIL.